This T cell receptor (beta chain) derives from a study of blood T cell repertoires in COVID-19. CDR3 length equals 15 residues. CDR1 and CDR2 from the germline V gene are MGHRA and YSYEKL. Trimming pared 1 base from V and 8 bases from J, leaving 14 bases between. Profiling relied on immunoSEQ multiplex PCR, and the TCRdb table lists in-frame clones only, not all of them. The table shows approximately 230,000 clones, with about 90% occurring only once. The sequenced sample consisted of peripheral blood. This chain connects TRBV4-1 to TRBJ1-4; the D gene is possibly TRBD1 (5 bases). The source is an elderly man with acute or convalescent COVID-19. For the CDR3, the DNA is TGCGCCAGCAGCCAAGTGGGGCAGGGCGGCGAAAAACTGTTTTTT. This gives the protein CASSQVGQGGEKLFF.